The 2 T cell receptor beta chains in this list originate from one sample, sequenced in a study of blood T cell repertoires in COVID-19. Measured with immunoSEQ multiplex PCR; TCRdb has only the in-frame clones, and not every one. Of approximately 260,000 clones in the sample, roughly 87% were seen once. Material for sequencing was PBMCs or T cells enriched from blood (not recorded which). All receptors come from a woman aged 25 to 39 with acute COVID-19.

This chain connects TRBV7-9 to TRBJ2-1; the match to TRBD2 covers 12 bases. Trimming cost V 3 bases and J 6 bases; bases outside gene matches: 9. This CDR3 has 17 amino acids. Germline loops: CDR1 SEHNR, CDR2 FQNEAQ (reference sequence). CDR3 loop: CASSFHPTSGSPNEQFF. The CDR3 DNA reads TGTGCCAGCAGCTTTCATCCGACTAGCGGGAGCCCCAATGAGCAGTTCTTC.

The chain couples TRBV28 to TRBJ2-7; D not resolved. The CDR3 extends over 14 amino acids. Germline assignment: CDR1 MDHEN and CDR2 SYDVKM. The ends were cut back, 6 bases at V and 6 bases at J, with 18 bases in the middle. CDR3 residues: CASSETSVLGEQYF. In nucleotides, the CDR3 is TGTGCCAGCAGCGAAACGAGCGTCTTAGGCGAGCAGTACTTC.